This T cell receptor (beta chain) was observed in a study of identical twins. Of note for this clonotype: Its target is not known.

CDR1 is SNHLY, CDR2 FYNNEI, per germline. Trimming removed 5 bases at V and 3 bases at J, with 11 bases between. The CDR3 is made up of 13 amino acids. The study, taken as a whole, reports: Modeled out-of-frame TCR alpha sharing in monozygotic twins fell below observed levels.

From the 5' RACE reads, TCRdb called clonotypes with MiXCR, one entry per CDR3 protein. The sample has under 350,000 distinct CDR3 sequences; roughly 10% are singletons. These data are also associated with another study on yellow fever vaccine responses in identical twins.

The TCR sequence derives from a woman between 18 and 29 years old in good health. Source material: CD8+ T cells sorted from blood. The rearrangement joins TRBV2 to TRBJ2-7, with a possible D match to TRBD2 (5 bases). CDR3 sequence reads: CASSTRGGYEQYF. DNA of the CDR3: TGTGCCAGCAGTACTCGGGGTGGCTACGAGCAGTACTTC. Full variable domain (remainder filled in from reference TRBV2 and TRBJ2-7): EPEVTQTPSHQVTQMGQEVILRCVPISNHLYFYWYRQILGQKVEFLVSFYNNEISEKSEIFDDQFSVERPDGSNFTLKIRSTKLEDSAMYFCASSTRGGYEQYFGPGTRLTVT.